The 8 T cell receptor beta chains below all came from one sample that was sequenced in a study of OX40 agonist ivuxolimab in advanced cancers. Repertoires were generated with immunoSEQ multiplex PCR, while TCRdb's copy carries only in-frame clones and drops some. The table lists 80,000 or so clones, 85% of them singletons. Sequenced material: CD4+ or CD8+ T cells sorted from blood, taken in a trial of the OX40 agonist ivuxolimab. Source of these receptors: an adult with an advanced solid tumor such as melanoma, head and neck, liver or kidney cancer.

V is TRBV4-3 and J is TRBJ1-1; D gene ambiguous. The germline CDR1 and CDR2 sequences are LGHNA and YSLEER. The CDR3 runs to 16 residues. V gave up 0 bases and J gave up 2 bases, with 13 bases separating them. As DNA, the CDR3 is TGCGCCAGCAGCCAAGAAGGAACAGCGAGAAACACTGAAGCTTTCTTT. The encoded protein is CASSQEGTARNTEAFF.

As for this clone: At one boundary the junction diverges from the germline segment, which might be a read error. This CDR3 is CASSHSSGRADTQYF. CDR3 nucleotide sequence: TGTGCCAGCAGTCACTCTAGCGGGAGGGCAGATACGCAGTATTTT. The chain combines TRBV6-5 with TRBJ2-3, with 12 bases matching TRBD2. The CDR3 has 15 residues. Per germline, CDR1 MNHEY and CDR2 SVGAGI.

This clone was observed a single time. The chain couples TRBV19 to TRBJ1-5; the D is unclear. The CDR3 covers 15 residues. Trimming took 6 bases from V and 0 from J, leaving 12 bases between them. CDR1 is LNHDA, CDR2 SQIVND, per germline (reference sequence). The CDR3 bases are TGTGCCAGTAGATATTCCGGGCCTAGCAATCAGCCCCAGCATTTT. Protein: CASRYSGPSNQPQHF.

CDR3 DNA sequence: TGTGCCAGTAGTATTAGTCGCGGTCAAGAGACCCAGTACTTC. Its translation: CASSISRGQETQYF. The J gene is TRBJ2-5, the V gene TRBV19; D remains unclear. Per the germline V gene, CDR1 is LNHDA and CDR2 is SQIVND (reference sequence). The CDR3 extends over 14 amino acids. Deletions cut 3 bases from V and 2 bases from J, with 10 bases between.

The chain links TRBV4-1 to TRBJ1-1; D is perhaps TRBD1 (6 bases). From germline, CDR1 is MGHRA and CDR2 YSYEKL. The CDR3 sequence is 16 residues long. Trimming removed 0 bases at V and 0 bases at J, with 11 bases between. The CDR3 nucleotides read TGCGCCAGCAGCCAAGACACTACAGGGATGAACACTGAAGCTTTCTTT. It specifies CASSQDTTGMNTEAFF.

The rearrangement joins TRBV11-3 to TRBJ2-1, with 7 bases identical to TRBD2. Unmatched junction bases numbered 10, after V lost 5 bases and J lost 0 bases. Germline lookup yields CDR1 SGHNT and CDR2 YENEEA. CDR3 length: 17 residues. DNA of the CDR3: TGTGCCAGCAGCCCCGGGACTACCTCAAGCTCCTACAATGAGCAGTTCTTC. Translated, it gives CASSPGTTSSSYNEQFF.

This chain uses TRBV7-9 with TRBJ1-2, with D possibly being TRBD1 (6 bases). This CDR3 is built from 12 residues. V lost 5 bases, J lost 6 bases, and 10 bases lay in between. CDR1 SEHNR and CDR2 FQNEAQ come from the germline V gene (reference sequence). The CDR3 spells CASSPHRDGYTF. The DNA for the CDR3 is TGTGCCAGCAGCCCCCACAGGGATGGCTACACCTTC.

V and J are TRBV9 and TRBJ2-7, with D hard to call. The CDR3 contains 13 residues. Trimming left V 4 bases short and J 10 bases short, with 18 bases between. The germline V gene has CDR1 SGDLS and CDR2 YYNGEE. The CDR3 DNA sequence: TGTGCCAGCAGCTCCCGATTTGACGCTGAACAGTACTTC. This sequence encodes CASSSRFDAEQYF.